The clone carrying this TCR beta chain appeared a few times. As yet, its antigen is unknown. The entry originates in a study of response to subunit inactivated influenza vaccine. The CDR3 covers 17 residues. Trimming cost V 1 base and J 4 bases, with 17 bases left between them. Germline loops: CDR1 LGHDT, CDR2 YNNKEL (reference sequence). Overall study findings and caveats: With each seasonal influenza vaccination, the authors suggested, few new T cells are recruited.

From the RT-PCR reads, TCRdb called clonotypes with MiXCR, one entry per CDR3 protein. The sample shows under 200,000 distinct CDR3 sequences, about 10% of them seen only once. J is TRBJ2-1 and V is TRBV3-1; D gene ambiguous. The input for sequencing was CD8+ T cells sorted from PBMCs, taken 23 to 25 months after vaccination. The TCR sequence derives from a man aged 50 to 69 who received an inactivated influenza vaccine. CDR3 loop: CASSQGETGPVYNEQFF. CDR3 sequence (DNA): TGTGCCAGCAGCCAAGGCGAAACCGGGCCGGTATACAATGAGCAGTTCTTC.